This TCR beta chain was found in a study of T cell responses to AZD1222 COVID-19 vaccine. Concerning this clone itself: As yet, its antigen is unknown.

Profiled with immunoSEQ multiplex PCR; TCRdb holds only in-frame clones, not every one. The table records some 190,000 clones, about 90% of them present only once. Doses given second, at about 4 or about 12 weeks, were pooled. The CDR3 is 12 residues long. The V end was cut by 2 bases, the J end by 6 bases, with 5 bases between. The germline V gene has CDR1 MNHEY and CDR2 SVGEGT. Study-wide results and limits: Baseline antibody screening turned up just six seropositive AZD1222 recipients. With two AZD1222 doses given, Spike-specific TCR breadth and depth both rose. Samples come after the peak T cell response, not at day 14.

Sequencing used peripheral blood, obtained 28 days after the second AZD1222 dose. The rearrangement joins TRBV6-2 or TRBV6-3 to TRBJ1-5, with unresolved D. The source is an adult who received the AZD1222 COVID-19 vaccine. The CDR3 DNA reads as TGTGCCAGCAGTTACGGCCGTCAGCCCCAGCATTTT. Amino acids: CASSYGRQPQHF.